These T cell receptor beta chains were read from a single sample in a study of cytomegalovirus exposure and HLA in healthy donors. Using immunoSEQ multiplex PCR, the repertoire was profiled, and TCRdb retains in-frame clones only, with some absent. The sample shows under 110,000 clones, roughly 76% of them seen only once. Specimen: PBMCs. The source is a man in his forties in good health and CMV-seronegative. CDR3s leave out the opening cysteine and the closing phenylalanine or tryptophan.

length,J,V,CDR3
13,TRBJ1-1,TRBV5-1,ASSIGTTKNTEAF
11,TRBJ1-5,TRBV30,AWAQGRTSPQH
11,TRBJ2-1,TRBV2,ASKRDRDNEQF
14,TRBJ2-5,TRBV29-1,SVESTWGGFQETQY
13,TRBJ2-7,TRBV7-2,ASSSGTPWLYEQY
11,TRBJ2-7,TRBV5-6,ASSLAEGSVQY
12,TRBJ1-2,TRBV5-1,ASSLGGGLYGYT
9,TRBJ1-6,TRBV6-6,ASQNNSPLH
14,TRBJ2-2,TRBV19,ASSIRQGAYTGELF
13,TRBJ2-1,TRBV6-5,ASTQAGQPYNEQF
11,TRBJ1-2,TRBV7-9,SSSFQGKVSYT
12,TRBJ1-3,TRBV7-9,ASTIGGSGNTIY
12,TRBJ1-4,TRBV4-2,ASSQSLAGEKLF
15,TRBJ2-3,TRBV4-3,ASSQDSGIGGTDTQY
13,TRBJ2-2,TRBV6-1,ASSEVGRGPGELF
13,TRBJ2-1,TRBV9,ASSVVLGGQPEQF
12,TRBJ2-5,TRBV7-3,ASSPDRFSETQY
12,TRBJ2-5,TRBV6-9,ASSYSTAQETQY
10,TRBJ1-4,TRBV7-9,SSSLGEGKLF
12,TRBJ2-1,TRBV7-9,ASSSGTSYDEQF
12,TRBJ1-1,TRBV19,ASSTPGATTEAF
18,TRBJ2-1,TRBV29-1,SVPAGGLAGGLSSYNEQF
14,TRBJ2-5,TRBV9,ASSVGSGGPGETQY
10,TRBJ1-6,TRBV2,ASRTGNSPLH
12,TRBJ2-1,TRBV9,ASSVYSGAHEQF
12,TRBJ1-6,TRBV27,ASSLARGNSPLH
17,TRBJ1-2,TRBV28,ASSLLQGGWGTANYGYT
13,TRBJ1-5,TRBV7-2,ASSLIRSGNQPQH
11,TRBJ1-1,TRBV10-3,AIRIQGNTEAF
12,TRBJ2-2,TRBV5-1,ASSLVTGPGELF
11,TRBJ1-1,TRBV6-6,ASKRFGETEAF
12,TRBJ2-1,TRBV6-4,ASSDGNRYNEQF
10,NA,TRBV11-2,ASYSPGFEQY
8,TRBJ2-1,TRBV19,ASWGGEQF
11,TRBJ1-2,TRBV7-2,ASSPDRAYGYT
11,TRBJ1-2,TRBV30,AWSVSANYGYT
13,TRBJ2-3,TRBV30,AHTGTSGAADTQY
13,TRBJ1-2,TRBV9,ASSVDSHLNYGYT
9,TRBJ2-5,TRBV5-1,ASSLRETQY
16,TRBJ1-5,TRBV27,ASSLSPPGSSRVQPQH
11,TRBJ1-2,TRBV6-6,ASRGDINYGYT
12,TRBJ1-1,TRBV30,AWSPRTGATEAF
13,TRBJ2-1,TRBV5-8,ASSWTSGGKYEQF
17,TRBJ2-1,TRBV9,ASSVGTSGARSSYNEQF
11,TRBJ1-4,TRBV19,ASSNMENEKLF
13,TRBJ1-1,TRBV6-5,ASAYGSWRDTEAF
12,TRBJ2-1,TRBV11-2,ASSLSRLGNEQF
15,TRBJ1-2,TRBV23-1,ASSQPTGGNSIYGYT
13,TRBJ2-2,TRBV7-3,ASSLAGGDTGELF
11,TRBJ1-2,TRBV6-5,ASSANPNYGYT
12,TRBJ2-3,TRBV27,ASRLLSFTDTQY
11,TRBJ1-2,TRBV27,ASRTTERDGYT
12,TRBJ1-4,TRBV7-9,SSSLAGGGEKLF